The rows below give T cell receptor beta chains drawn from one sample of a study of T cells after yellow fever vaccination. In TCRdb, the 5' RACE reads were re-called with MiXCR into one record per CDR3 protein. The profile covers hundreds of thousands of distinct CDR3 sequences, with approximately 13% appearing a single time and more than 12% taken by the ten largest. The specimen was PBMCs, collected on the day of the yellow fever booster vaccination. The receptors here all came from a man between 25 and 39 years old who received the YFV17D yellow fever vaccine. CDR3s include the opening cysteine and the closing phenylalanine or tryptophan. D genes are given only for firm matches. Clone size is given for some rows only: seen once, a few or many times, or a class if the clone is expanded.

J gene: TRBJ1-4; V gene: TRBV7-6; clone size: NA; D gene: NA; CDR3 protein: CASSLDLGAVEKLFF; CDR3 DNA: TGTGCCAGCAGCTTAGATTTGGGGGCTGTTGAAAAACTGTTTTTT
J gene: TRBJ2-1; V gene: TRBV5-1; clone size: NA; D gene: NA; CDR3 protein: CASRGTQGPLYNEQFF; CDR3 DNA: TGCGCCAGCAGAGGGACACAGGGCCCCCTTTACAATGAGCAGTTCTTC
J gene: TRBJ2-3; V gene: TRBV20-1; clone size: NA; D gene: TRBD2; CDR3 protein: CSAAGTSGSTDTQYF; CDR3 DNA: TGCAGTGCGGCCGGGACTAGCGGGAGCACAGATACGCAGTATTTT
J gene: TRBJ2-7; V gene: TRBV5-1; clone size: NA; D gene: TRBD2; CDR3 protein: CASKWTSGAYEQYF; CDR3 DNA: TGCGCCAGCAAATGGACTAGCGGGGCCTACGAGCAGTACTTC
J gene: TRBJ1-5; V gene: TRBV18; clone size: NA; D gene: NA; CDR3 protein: CASSPGGTNQPQHF; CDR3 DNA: TGTGCCAGCTCACCCGGGGGTACCAATCAGCCCCAGCATTTT
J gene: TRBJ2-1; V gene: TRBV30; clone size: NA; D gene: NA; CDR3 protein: CAWSRSQPNEQFF; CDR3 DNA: TGTGCCTGGAGTAGGAGCCAACCCAATGAGCAGTTCTTC
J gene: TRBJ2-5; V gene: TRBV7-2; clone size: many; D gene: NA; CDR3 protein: CASSSPGYQETQYF; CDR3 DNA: TGTGCCAGCAGCTCTCCAGGGTACCAAGAGACCCAGTACTTC
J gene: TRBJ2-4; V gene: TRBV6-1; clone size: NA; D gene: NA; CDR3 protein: CASSNDGLAKNIQYF; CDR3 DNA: TGTGCCAGCTCTAACGACGGTTTAGCCAAAAACATTCAGTACTTC
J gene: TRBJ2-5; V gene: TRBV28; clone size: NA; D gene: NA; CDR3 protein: CASRRHTSYQETQYF; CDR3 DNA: TGTGCCAGCAGACGTCACACTAGCTATCAAGAGACCCAGTACTTC
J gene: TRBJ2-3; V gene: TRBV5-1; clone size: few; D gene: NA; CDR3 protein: CASSLGAGSRTDTQYF; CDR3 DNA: TGCGCCAGCAGCTTGGGGGCAGGGTCCCGCACAGATACGCAGTATTTT
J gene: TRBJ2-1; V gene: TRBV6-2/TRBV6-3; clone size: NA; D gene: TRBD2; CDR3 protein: CASRPGTSGKSYNEQFF; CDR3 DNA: TGTGCCAGCAGGCCCGGGACTAGCGGGAAATCCTACAATGAGCAGTTCTTC
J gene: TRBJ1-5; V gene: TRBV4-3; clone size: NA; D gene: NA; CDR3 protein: CASSPMWGVAGQPQHF; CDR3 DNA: TGCGCCAGCAGCCCCATGTGGGGGGTGGCCGGTCAGCCCCAGCATTTT
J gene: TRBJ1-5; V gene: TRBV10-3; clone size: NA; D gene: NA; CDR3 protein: CAISPGIAGNQPQHF; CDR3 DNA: TGTGCCATCAGTCCAGGGATAGCGGGCAATCAGCCCCAGCATTTT
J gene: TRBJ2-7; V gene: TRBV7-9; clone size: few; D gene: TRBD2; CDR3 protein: CASSSGGTLSYEQYF; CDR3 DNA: TGTGCCAGCAGCTCCGGGGGGACCCTCTCCTACGAGCAGTACTTC
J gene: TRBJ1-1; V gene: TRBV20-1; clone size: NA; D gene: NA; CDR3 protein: CSARTVSQLRDTEAFF; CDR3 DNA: TGCAGTGCTAGAACGGTCAGTCAATTAAGGGACACTGAAGCTTTCTTT
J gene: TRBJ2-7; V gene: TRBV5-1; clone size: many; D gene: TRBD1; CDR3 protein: CASSPEGQGAYEQYF; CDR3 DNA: TGCGCCAGCAGTCCTGAGGGACAGGGGGCCTACGAGCAGTACTTC
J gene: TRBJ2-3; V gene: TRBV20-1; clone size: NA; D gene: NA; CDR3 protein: CSASGTVDLNTQYF; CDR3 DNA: TGCAGTGCTAGCGGGACCGTCGATTTGAATACGCAGTATTTT
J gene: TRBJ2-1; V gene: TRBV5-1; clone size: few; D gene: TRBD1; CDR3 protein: CASSLALYEGAYYNEQFF; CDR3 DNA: TGCGCCAGCAGCTTGGCCCTATATGAGGGGGCGTATTACAATGAGCAGTTCTTC
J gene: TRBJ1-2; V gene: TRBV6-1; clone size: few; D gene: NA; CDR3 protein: CASSGTATTSYGYTF; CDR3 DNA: TGTGCCAGCAGTGGGACAGCCACCACTAGCTATGGCTACACCTTC
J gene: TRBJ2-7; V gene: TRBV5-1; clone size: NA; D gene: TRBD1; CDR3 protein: CASSSGQGISDEQYF; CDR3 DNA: TGCGCCAGCAGCTCTGGACAGGGGATTTCCGACGAGCAGTACTTC
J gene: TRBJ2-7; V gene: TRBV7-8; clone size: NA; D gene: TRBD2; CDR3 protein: CASSRTTGTSGRKVYEQYF; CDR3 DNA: TGTGCCAGCAGCCGAACGACCGGGACTAGCGGGAGGAAAGTCTACGAGCAGTACTTC
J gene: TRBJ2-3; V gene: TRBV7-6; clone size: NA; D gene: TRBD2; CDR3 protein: CASSFGLAGGLDTQYF; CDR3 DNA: TGTGCCAGCAGCTTTGGACTAGCGGGAGGGCTTGATACGCAGTATTTT
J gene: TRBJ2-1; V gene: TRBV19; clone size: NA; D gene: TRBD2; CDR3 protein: CASSRPSGGGTYNEQFF; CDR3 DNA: TGTGCCAGTAGCAGACCCTCTGGCGGGGGAACCTACAATGAGCAGTTCTTC
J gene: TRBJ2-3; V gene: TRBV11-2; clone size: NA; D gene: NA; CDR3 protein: CASSLWLTNTDTQYF; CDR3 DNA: TGTGCCAGCAGCTTATGGCTCACGAACACAGATACGCAGTATTTT
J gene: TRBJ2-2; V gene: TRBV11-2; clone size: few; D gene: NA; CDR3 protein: CASSPWAANTGELFF; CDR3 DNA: TGTGCCAGCAGCCCCTGGGCCGCGAACACCGGGGAGCTGTTTTTT
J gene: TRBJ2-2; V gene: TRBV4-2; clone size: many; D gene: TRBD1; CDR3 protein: CASSTDRDRYTGELFF; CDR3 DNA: TGTGCCAGCAGCACCGACAGGGATAGGTACACCGGGGAGCTGTTTTTT
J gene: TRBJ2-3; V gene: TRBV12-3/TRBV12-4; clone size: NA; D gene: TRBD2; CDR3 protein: CASTPWKGLGGGSEDTQYF; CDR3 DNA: TGTGCCAGCACTCCTTGGAAGGGGCTCGGGGGGGGTAGTGAGGATACGCAGTATTTT
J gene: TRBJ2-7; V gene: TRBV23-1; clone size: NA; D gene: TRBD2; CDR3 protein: CASSQSRVSGRPHSYEQYF; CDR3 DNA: TGCGCCAGCAGTCAATCGAGAGTTAGCGGGAGACCCCACTCCTACGAGCAGTACTTC
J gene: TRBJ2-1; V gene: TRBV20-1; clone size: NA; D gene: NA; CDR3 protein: CSAHRAQAPNEQFF; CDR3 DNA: TGCAGTGCCCACAGGGCACAGGCCCCCAATGAGCAGTTCTTC
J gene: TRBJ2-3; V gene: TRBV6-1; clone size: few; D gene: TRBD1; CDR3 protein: CASTFDRARTDTQYF; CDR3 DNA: TGTGCCAGCACCTTCGACAGGGCGAGGACAGATACGCAGTATTTT
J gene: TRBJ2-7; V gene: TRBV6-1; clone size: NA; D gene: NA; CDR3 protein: CASSPEPSSYEQYF; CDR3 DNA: TGTGCCAGCAGCCCTGAACCGAGCTCCTACGAGCAGTACTTC
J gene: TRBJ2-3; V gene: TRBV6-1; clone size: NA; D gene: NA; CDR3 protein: CASRPDSDVTDTQYF; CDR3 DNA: TGTGCCAGCAGGCCCGATTCGGACGTTACAGATACGCAGTATTTT